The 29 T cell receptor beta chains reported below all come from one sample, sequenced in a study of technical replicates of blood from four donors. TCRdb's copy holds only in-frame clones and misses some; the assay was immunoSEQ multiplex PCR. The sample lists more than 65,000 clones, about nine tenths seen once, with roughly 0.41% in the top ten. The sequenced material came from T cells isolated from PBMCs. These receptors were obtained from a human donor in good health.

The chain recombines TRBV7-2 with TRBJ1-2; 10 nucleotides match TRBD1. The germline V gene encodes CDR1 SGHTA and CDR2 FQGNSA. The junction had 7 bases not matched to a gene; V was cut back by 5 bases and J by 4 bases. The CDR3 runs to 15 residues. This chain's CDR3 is CASSLDRGPGYGYTF. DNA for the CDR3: TGTGCCAGCAGCCTCGACAGGGGGCCTGGCTATGGCTACACCTTC.

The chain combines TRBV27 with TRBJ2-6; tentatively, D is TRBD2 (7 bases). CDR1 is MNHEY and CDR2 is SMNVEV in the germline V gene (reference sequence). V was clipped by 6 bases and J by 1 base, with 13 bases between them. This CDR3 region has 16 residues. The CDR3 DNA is TGTGCCAGCAGCCTAGGGGGGGGTTCTGGGGCCAACGTCCTGACTTTC. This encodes CASSLGGGSGANVLTF.

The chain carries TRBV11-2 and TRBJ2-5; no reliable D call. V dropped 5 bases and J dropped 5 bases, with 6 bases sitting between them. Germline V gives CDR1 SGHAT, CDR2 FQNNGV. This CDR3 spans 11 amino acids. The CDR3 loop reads CASSLGETQYF. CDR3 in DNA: TGTGCCAGCAGCCTCGGGGAGACCCAGTACTTC.

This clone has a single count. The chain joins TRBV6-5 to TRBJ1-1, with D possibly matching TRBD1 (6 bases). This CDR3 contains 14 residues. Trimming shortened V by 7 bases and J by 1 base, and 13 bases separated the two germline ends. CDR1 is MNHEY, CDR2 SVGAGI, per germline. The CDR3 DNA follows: TGTGCCAGCACCAACATCAGGGGGAACACTGAAGCTTTCTTT. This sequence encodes CASTNIRGNTEAFF.

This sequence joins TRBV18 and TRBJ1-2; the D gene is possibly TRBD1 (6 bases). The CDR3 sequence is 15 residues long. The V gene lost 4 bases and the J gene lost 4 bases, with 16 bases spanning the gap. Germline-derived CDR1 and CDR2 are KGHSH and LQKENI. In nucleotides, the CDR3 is TGTGCCAGCTCACTACCGACAGGCCCTATCTATGGCTACACCTTC. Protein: CASSLPTGPIYGYTF. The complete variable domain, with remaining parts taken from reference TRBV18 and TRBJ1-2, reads NAGVMQNPRHLVRRRGQEARLRCSPMKGHSHVYWYRQLPEEGLKFMVYLQKENIIDESGMPKERFSAEFPKEGPSILRIQQVVRGDSAAYFCASSLPTGPIYGYTFGSGTRLTVV.

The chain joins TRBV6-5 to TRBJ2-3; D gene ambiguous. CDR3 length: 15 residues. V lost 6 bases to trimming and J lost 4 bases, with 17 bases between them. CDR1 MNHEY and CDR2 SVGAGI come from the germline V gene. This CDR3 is CASSSLVVGADTQYF. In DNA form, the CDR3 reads TGTGCCAGCAGCTCCCTTGTCGTAGGAGCAGATACGCAGTATTTT.

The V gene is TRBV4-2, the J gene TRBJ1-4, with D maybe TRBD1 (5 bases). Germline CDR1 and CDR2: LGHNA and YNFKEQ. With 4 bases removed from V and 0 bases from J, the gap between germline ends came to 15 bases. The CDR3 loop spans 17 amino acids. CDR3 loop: CASSPDGQIATNEKLFF. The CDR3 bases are TGTGCCAGCAGCCCAGACGGACAAATTGCAACTAATGAAAAACTGTTTTTT.

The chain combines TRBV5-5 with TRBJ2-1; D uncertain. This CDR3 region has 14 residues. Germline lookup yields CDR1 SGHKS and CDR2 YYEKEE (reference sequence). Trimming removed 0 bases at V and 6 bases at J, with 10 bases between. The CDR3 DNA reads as TGTGCCAGCAGCTTGGGCTACCCCGCCAATGAGCAGTTCTTC. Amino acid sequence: CASSLGYPANEQFF.

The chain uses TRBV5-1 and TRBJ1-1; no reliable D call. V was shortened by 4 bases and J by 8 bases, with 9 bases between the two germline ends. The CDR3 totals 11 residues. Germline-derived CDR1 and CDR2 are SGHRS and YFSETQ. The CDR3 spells CASSEAYEAFF. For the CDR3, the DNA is TGCGCCAGCAGCGAGGCGTACGAAGCTTTCTTT.

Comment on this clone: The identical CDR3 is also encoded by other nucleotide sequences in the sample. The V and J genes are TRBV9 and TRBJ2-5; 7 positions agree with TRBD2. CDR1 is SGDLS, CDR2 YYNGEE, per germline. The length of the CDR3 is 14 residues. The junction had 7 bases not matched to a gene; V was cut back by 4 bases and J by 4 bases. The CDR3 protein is CASSPSGGGETQYF. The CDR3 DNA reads TGTGCCAGCAGCCCCTCGGGAGGCGGAGAGACCCAGTACTTC.

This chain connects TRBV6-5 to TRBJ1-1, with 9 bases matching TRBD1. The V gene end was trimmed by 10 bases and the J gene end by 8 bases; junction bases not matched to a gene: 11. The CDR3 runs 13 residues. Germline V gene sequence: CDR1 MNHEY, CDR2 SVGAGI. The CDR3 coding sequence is TGTGCCACCTGGGACAGGGCCTTGACGGAAGCTTTCTTT. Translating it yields CATWDRALTEAFF.

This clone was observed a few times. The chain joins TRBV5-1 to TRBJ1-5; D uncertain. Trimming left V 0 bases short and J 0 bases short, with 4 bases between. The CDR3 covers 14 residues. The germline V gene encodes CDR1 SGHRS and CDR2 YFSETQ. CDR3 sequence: CASSLGYSNQPQHF. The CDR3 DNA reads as TGCGCCAGCAGCTTGGGTTATAGCAATCAGCCCCAGCATTTT.

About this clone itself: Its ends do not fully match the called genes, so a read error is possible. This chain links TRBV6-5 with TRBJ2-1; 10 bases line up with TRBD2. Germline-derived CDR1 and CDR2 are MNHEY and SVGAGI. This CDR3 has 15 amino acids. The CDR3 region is CASSYPNPTSGEVLF. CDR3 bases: TGTGCCAGCAGTTACCCCAACCCAACTAGCGGGGAGGTTCTCTTC.

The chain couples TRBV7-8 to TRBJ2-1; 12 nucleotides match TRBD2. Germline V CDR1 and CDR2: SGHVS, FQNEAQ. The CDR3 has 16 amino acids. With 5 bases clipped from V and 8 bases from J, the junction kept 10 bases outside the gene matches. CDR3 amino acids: CASSLRTSGITYEQFF. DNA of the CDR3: TGTGCCAGCAGCCTACGGACTAGCGGGATAACATATGAGCAGTTCTTC.

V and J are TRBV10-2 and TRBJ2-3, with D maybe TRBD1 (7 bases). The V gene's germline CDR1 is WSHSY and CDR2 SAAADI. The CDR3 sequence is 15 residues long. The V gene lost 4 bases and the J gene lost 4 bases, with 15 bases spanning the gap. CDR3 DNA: TGCGCCAGCAGTGCAGGGGGGATTTGGCCAGATACGCAGTATTTT. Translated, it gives CASSAGGIWPDTQYF.

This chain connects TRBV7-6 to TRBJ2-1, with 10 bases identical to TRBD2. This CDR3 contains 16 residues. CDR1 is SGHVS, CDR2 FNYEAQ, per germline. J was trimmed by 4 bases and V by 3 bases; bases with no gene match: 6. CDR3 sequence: CASSFLAGEKYNEQFF. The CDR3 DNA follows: TGTGCCAGCAGCTTCCTAGCGGGAGAAAAGTACAATGAGCAGTTCTTC.

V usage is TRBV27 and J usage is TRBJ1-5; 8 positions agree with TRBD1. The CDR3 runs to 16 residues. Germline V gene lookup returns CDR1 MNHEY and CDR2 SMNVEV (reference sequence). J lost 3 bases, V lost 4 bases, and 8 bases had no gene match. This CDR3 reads CASSSSGGRVNQPQHF. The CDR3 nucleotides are TGTGCCAGCAGTTCCTCAGGGGGCAGAGTCAATCAGCCCCAGCATTTT.

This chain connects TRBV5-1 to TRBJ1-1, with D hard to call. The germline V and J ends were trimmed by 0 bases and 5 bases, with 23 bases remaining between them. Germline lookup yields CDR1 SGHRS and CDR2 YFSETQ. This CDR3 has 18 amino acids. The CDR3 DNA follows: TGCGCCAGCAGCTTGGCCCAGTTCCTAGGAATTGGGAGAACTGAAGCTTTCTTT. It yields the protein CASSLAQFLGIGRTEAFF.

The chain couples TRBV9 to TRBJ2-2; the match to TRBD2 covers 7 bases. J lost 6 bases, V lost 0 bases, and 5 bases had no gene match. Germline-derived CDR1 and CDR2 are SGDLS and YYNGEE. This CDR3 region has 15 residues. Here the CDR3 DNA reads TGTGCCAGCAGCGTAGCTGGGAGGGCCCCCGGGGAGCTGTTTTTT. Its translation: CASSVAGRAPGELFF.

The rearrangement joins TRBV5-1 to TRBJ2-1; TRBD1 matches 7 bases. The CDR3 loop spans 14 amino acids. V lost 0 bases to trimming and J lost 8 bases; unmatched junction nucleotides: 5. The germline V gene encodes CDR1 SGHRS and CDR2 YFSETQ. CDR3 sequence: CASSLAQGVDEQFF. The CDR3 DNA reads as TGCGCCAGCAGCTTGGCGCAGGGGGTGGATGAGCAGTTCTTC.

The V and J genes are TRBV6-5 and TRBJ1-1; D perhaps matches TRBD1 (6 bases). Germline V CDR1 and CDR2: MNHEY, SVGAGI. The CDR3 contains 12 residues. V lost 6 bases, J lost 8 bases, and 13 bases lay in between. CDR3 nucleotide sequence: TGTGCCAGCAGCTCCGGGGGGCCAGAAGCTTTCTTT. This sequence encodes CASSSGGPEAFF.

The CDR3 spells CAIRPRDTEAFF. CDR3 sequence (DNA): TGTGCCATCAGGCCGAGGGACACTGAAGCTTTCTTT. V and J are TRBV10-3 and TRBJ1-1, with no clear D. Deletions cut 6 bases from V and 3 bases from J, with 8 bases between. This CDR3 is built from 12 residues. Germline loops: CDR1 ENHRY, CDR2 SYGVKD.

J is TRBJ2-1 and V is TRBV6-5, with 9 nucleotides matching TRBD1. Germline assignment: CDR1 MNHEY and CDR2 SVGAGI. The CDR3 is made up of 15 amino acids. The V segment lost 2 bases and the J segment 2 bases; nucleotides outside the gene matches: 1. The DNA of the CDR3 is TGTGCCAGCAGTTACCGACAGGGGGCCTACAATGAGCAGTTCTTC. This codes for CASSYRQGAYNEQFF.

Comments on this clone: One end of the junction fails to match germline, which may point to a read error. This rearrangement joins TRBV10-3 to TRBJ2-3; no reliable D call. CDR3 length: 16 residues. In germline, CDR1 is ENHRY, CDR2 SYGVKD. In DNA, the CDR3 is TGTGCCATAAGTGATCGTCCGCTAACTTTTACAGATACGCAGTATTTT. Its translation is CAISDRPLTFTDTQYF.

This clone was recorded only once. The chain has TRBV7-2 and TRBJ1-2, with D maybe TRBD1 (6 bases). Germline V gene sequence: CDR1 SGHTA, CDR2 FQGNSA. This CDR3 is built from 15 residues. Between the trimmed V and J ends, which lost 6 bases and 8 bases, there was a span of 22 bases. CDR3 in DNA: TGTGCCAGCAGTATGGGGGCTGGGATGGTAAAGGGCTACACCTTC. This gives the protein CASSMGAGMVKGYTF.

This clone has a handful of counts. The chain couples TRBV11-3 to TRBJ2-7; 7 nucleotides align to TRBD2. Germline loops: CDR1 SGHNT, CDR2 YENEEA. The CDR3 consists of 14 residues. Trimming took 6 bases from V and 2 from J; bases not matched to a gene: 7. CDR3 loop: CASRQGLSTYEQYF. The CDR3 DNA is TGTGCCAGCAGGCAGGGACTATCTACCTACGAGCAGTACTTC.

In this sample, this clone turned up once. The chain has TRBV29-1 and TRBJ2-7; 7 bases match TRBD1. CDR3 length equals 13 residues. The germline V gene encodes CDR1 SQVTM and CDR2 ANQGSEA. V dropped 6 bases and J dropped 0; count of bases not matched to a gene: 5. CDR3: CSVTGSGSYEQYF. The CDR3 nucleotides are TGCAGCGTGACAGGGTCGGGCTCCTACGAGCAGTACTTC.

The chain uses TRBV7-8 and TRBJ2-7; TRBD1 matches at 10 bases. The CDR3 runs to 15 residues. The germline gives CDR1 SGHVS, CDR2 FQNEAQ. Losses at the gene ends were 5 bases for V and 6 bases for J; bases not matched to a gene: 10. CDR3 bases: TGTGCCAGCAGCGGGACAGGGGCCCGGGGGAGCGAGCAGTACTTC. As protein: CASSGTGARGSEQYF.

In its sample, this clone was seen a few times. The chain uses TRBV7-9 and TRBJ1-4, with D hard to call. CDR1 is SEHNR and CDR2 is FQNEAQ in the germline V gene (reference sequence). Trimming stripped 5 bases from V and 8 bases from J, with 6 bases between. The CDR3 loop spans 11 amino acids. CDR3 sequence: CASSLSEKLFF. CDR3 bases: TGTGCCAGCAGCCTTTCGGAAAAACTGTTTTTT.